These T cell receptor beta chains were read from a single sample in a study of T cell responses to AZD1222 COVID-19 vaccine. Repertoires were generated with immunoSEQ multiplex PCR, while TCRdb's copy carries only in-frame clones and drops some. The sample lists around 140,000 clones, around 90% occurring once. This specimen was peripheral blood, taken 28 days after the second AZD1222 dose. These receptor sequences come from an adult who received the AZD1222 COVID-19 vaccine. Both conserved end residues are part of each CDR3. A D gene is named only where the DNA matches it firmly. For some rows the clone size is stated as once, few or many, or as a class when expanded; others skip it.

v_call	d_call	j_call	clone_size	cdr3_aa	cdr3_nt
TRBV11-2	NA	TRBJ1-1	NA	CASRRIGNTEAFF	TGTGCCAGCCGTCGAATCGGGAACACTGAAGCTTTCTTT
TRBV12-3/TRBV12-4	NA	TRBJ1-1	NA	CASSLRGNTEAFF	TGTGCCAGCAGTTTACGGGGGAACACTGAAGCTTTCTTT
TRBV12-3/TRBV12-4	NA	TRBJ1-5	NA	CATNRGGNQPQHF	TGTGCCACCAACCGGGGGGGTAATCAGCCCCAGCATTTT
TRBV4-2	NA	TRBJ1-5	NA	CASSQDQGMINQPQHF	TGTGCCAGCAGCCAAGACCAGGGTATGATAAATCAGCCCCAGCATTTT
TRBV18	TRBD2	TRBJ2-1	NA	CASSPTSGFNEQFF	TGTGCCAGCTCACCGACTAGCGGATTCAATGAGCAGTTCTTC
TRBV10-3	NA	TRBJ2-7	NA	CAISESGGGNLGGRHEQYF	TGTGCCATCAGTGAGTCAGGGGGGGGCAATCTGGGAGGAAGGCACGAGCAGTACTTC
TRBV4-2	TRBD2	TRBJ2-4	few	CASSQVAASGIVNIQYF	TGTGCCAGCAGCCAAGTGGCCGCTAGCGGGATAGTGAACATTCAGTACTTC
TRBV5-8	NA	TRBJ1-4	NA	CASSPGGGSTTNEKLFF	TGTGCCAGCAGCCCCGGTGGGGGGAGTACAACTAATGAAAAACTGTTTTTT
TRBV6-1	NA	TRBJ2-5	NA	CASSEARRETQYF	TGTGCCAGCAGTGAAGCGAGGCGAGAGACCCAGTACTTC
TRBV11-3	NA	TRBJ2-7	NA	CASSPATGFPYEQYF	TGTGCCAGCAGCCCAGCGACAGGTTTCCCCTACGAGCAGTACTTC
TRBV2	NA	TRBJ2-7	NA	CASSGPTSYEQYF	TGTGCCAGCAGTGGCCCCACCTCCTACGAGCAGTACTTC
TRBV25-1	NA	TRBJ2-3	NA	CASSLNPSGSTDTQYF	TGTGCCAGCAGCTTGAACCCTTCTGGTAGCACAGATACGCAGTATTTT
TRBV7-2	NA	TRBJ1-5	NA	CASSLVGASSNQPQHF	TGTGCCAGCAGCTTAGTTGGGGCCTCCAGCAATCAGCCCCAGCATTTT
TRBV6-2/TRBV6-3	TRBD2	TRBJ2-1	NA	CASSYSRGRAGNEQFF	TGTGCCAGCAGTTACAGTCGCGGGAGGGCCGGGAATGAGCAGTTCTTC
TRBV6-6	NA	TRBJ1-2	once	CASSDLFRETNYGYTF	TGTGCCAGCAGCGACCTTTTTCGCGAGACTAACTATGGCTACACCTTC
TRBV7-9	NA	TRBJ2-5	NA	CASSLAVYQETQYF	TGTGCCAGCAGCTTAGCGGTTTACCAAGAGACCCAGTACTTC
TRBV7-2	NA	TRBJ1-3	NA	CASSSGSGNTIYF	TGTGCCAGCAGTTCAGGGTCTGGAAACACCATATATTTT